This is a list of T cell receptor beta chains from one sample in a study of cytomegalovirus exposure and HLA in healthy donors. The repertoire was sequenced with immunoSEQ multiplex PCR; TCRdb's copy has only in-frame clones and lacks some. The table has approximately 140,000 clones, roughly three quarters seen once. Source material: PBMCs. Every receptor here comes from a human donor in good health. Each CDR3 is given with its conserved first and last residue. The order of the fields is V gene, D gene, clone size, J gene, CDR3 DNA, CDR3 protein. D genes are given only for firm matches. Some rows have no size entry. The others give once, few or many, or a class for an expanded clone.

v_call: TRBV18; d_call: .; clone_size: .; j_call: TRBJ2-2; cdr3_nt: TGTGCCAGCTCACAACAGAACACCGGGGAGCTGTTTTTT; cdr3_aa: CASSQQNTGELFF
v_call: TRBV27; d_call: .; clone_size: .; j_call: TRBJ1-1; cdr3_nt: TGTGCCAGCAGTTTATTTTATGGCAGGAACACTGAAGCTTTCTTT; cdr3_aa: CASSLFYGRNTEAFF
v_call: TRBV30; d_call: .; clone_size: .; j_call: TRBJ1-1; cdr3_nt: TGTGCCTGGAGGCCGGGGGGAGGCGAAGCTTTCTTT; cdr3_aa: CAWRPGGGEAFF
v_call: TRBV6-5; d_call: .; clone_size: .; j_call: TRBJ2-3; cdr3_nt: TGTGCCAGCAGTTTAGCCAGCACAGATACGCAGTATTTT; cdr3_aa: CASSLASTDTQYF
v_call: TRBV7-2; d_call: .; clone_size: .; j_call: TRBJ1-4; cdr3_nt: TGTGCCAGCAGCTTAGTATCAGGGACTAATGAAAAACTGTTTTTT; cdr3_aa: CASSLVSGTNEKLFF
v_call: TRBV4-3; d_call: .; clone_size: .; j_call: TRBJ2-2; cdr3_nt: TGCGCCAGCGCGGCGAGCGGGAACACCGGGGAGCTGTTTTTT; cdr3_aa: CASAASGNTGELFF
v_call: TRBV9; d_call: TRBD1; clone_size: .; j_call: TRBJ2-7; cdr3_nt: TGTGCCAGCAGCCCCACAGGGGGCGGGCGGTACGAGCAGTACTTC; cdr3_aa: CASSPTGGGRYEQYF
v_call: TRBV30; d_call: .; clone_size: .; j_call: TRBJ1-4; cdr3_nt: TGTGCCTGGAGGATAGAGGGGGCAACTAATGAAAAACTGTTTTTT; cdr3_aa: CAWRIEGATNEKLFF
v_call: TRBV18; d_call: .; clone_size: few; j_call: TRBJ2-7; cdr3_nt: TGTGCCAGCTCACTAAAACAGGGTGCAATATACGAGCAGTACTTC; cdr3_aa: CASSLKQGAIYEQYF
v_call: TRBV5-4; d_call: .; clone_size: .; j_call: TRBJ1-6; cdr3_nt: TGTGCCAGCAGCGTTGACCGGTCAGGTTCACCCCTCCACTTT; cdr3_aa: CASSVDRSGSPLHF
v_call: TRBV7-9; d_call: TRBD2; clone_size: .; j_call: TRBJ2-1; cdr3_nt: TGTGCCAGCAGCCTTAGCGGGAGCATATATCTTGAGCAGTTCTTC; cdr3_aa: CASSLSGSIYLEQFF
v_call: TRBV5-1; d_call: TRBD2; clone_size: .; j_call: TRBJ2-1; cdr3_nt: TGCGCCAGCAGCTTGGGGCTAGCGGGAGTCGAGCAGTTCTTC; cdr3_aa: CASSLGLAGVEQFF
v_call: TRBV28; d_call: TRBD1; clone_size: .; j_call: TRBJ2-7; cdr3_nt: TGTGCCAGCAGTTTTCAGGGGGTCGAGCAGTACTTC; cdr3_aa: CASSFQGVEQYF
v_call: TRBV6-6; d_call: .; clone_size: .; j_call: TRBJ1-2; cdr3_nt: TGTGCCAGCAGTTACTCGGGGGCCGGTGGCTACACCTTC; cdr3_aa: CASSYSGAGGYTF
v_call: TRBV5-4; d_call: .; clone_size: .; j_call: TRBJ1-2; cdr3_nt: TGTGCCAGCAGGATTTTCGGGGGGCCTCTTGGCTACACCTTC; cdr3_aa: CASRIFGGPLGYTF
v_call: TRBV6-5; d_call: TRBD1; clone_size: .; j_call: TRBJ2-2; cdr3_nt: TGTGCCAGCAGAGAGACAGGGGTCATCACCGGGGAGCTGTTTTTT; cdr3_aa: CASRETGVITGELFF
v_call: TRBV30; d_call: .; clone_size: .; j_call: TRBJ1-6; cdr3_nt: TGTGCCTGGAGTCAGTTGGGAGAGGGTAATTCACCCCTCCACTTT; cdr3_aa: CAWSQLGEGNSPLHF
v_call: TRBV4-2; d_call: .; clone_size: .; j_call: TRBJ1-1; cdr3_nt: TGTGCCAGCAGCCCCCCGGGCGGGGACGGGGGCACTGAAGCTTTCTTT; cdr3_aa: CASSPPGGDGGTEAFF
v_call: TRBV7-8; d_call: TRBD1; clone_size: .; j_call: TRBJ2-1; cdr3_nt: TGTGCCAGCAGCTTAGATCTTACAGGGGGCAGGTACAATGAGCAGTTCTTC; cdr3_aa: CASSLDLTGGRYNEQFF
v_call: TRBV5-6; d_call: .; clone_size: .; j_call: TRBJ2-5; cdr3_nt: TGTGCCAGCAGCTTGCCAGAAGGGGGGGACTTGTACCAAGAGACCCAGTACTTC; cdr3_aa: CASSLPEGGDLYQETQYF
v_call: TRBV4-2; d_call: .; clone_size: .; j_call: TRBJ1-1; cdr3_nt: TGTGCCAGCAGCCAAGACAGGTACACTGAAGCTTTCTTT; cdr3_aa: CASSQDRYTEAFF
v_call: TRBV18; d_call: .; clone_size: .; j_call: TRBJ2-4; cdr3_nt: TGTGCCAGCTCACCCCGAGGGATTCCTACGGCCAAAAACATTCAGTACTTC; cdr3_aa: CASSPRGIPTAKNIQYF
v_call: TRBV7-6; d_call: .; clone_size: .; j_call: TRBJ1-4; cdr3_nt: TGTGCCAGCAGCTTGGGCGCAAGGAATGAAAAACTGTTTTTT; cdr3_aa: CASSLGARNEKLFF
v_call: TRBV5-8; d_call: TRBD1; clone_size: few; j_call: TRBJ1-2; cdr3_nt: TGTGCCAGCAGCCTTGGACAGGCCTTTAACTATGGCTACACCTTC; cdr3_aa: CASSLGQAFNYGYTF
v_call: TRBV6-1; d_call: .; clone_size: few; j_call: TRBJ1-3; cdr3_nt: TGTGCCAGCAGTACCCGACAGGTACGGGGAAACACCATATATTTT; cdr3_aa: CASSTRQVRGNTIYF
v_call: TRBV5-1; d_call: .; clone_size: .; j_call: TRBJ1-2; cdr3_nt: TGCGCCAGCAGCTTGGAGGGGTCTGGCTACCCCTTC; cdr3_aa: CASSLEGSGYPF
v_call: TRBV4-2; d_call: .; clone_size: .; j_call: TRBJ2-7; cdr3_nt: TGTGCCAGCAGCCAAGATTACGGAGACAGGTCCTCCTACGAGCAGTACTTC; cdr3_aa: CASSQDYGDRSSYEQYF
v_call: TRBV29-1; d_call: .; clone_size: once; j_call: TRBJ1-2; cdr3_nt: TGCAGCGTGCGGACGGGATATGGCTACACCTTC; cdr3_aa: CSVRTGYGYTF
v_call: TRBV10-1; d_call: .; clone_size: .; j_call: TRBJ2-1; cdr3_nt: TGCGCCAGCAGTGAATCGATAGGACAGTACAATGAGCAGTTCTTC; cdr3_aa: CASSESIGQYNEQFF
v_call: TRBV6-5; d_call: .; clone_size: .; j_call: TRBJ1-3; cdr3_nt: TGTGCCACCTCACCAGGGGAACGGGTCGCGAACACCATATATTTT; cdr3_aa: CATSPGERVANTIYF
v_call: TRBV27; d_call: TRBD1; clone_size: .; j_call: TRBJ2-7; cdr3_nt: TGTGCCAGCAGTTTACGGCACAGGGGGCTTCTGAGCTCCTACGAGCAGTACTTC; cdr3_aa: CASSLRHRGLLSSYEQYF
v_call: TRBV10-1; d_call: .; clone_size: .; j_call: TRBJ2-5; cdr3_nt: TGCGCCAGCAGTCCGGACTATCAAGAGACCCAGTACTTC; cdr3_aa: CASSPDYQETQYF
v_call: TRBV5-1; d_call: .; clone_size: .; j_call: TRBJ2-1; cdr3_nt: TGCGCCAGCAGCTTGACTAAGGTTTCCTACAATGAGCAGTTCTTC; cdr3_aa: CASSLTKVSYNEQFF
v_call: TRBV7-3; d_call: .; clone_size: .; j_call: TRBJ2-3; cdr3_nt: TGTGCCAGCAGCTCTCACAGCGACAGCAGCACAGATACGCAGTATTTT; cdr3_aa: CASSSHSDSSTDTQYF
v_call: TRBV7-2; d_call: TRBD1; clone_size: few; j_call: TRBJ1-5; cdr3_nt: TGTGCCAGCAGCTTAGCCGGGACAGGGTATCAGCCCCAGCATTTT; cdr3_aa: CASSLAGTGYQPQHF
v_call: TRBV7-9; d_call: .; clone_size: .; j_call: TRBJ2-7; cdr3_nt: TGTGCCAGCAGCCGGCAGGCGACAAACTACGAGCAGTACTTC; cdr3_aa: CASSRQATNYEQYF
v_call: TRBV4-2; d_call: .; clone_size: .; j_call: TRBJ2-7; cdr3_nt: TGTGCCAGCAGCCAAGATATTCGTCTGGCCCGCCGGAGCTACGAGCAGTACTTC; cdr3_aa: CASSQDIRLARRSYEQYF
v_call: TRBV10-3; d_call: TRBD1; clone_size: .; j_call: TRBJ2-3; cdr3_nt: TGTGCCACGTGGGACAGGGACTTCACAGATACGCAGTATTTT; cdr3_aa: CATWDRDFTDTQYF
v_call: TRBV10-3; d_call: .; clone_size: .; j_call: TRBJ2-1; cdr3_nt: TGTGCCATCAGTGAACGGCCAGGAACCTACAATGAGCAGTTCTTC; cdr3_aa: CAISERPGTYNEQFF
v_call: TRBV5-1; d_call: .; clone_size: .; j_call: TRBJ2-7; cdr3_nt: TGCGCCAGCAGCTCAGACAGAATAACCTACGAGCAGTACTTC; cdr3_aa: CASSSDRITYEQYF
v_call: TRBV4-1; d_call: TRBD1; clone_size: .; j_call: TRBJ2-6; cdr3_nt: TGCGCCAGCAGCCCGGACAGGGAAGTAACTTGGACTGGGGCCAACGTCCTGACTTTC; cdr3_aa: CASSPDREVTWTGANVLTF
v_call: TRBV6-4; d_call: .; clone_size: .; j_call: TRBJ2-3; cdr3_nt: TGTGCCAGCAGTGGGAGCGGACGCACAGATACGCAGTATTTT; cdr3_aa: CASSGSGRTDTQYF
v_call: TRBV7-9; d_call: .; clone_size: few; j_call: TRBJ2-3; cdr3_nt: TGTGCCAGCAGCCCTCAGTCACAATACACAGATACGCAGTATTTT; cdr3_aa: CASSPQSQYTDTQYF
v_call: TRBV7-9; d_call: TRBD1; clone_size: .; j_call: TRBJ2-7; cdr3_nt: TGTGCCAGCAGCTTCGACGGGACAGCCCCTTACGAGCAGTACTTC; cdr3_aa: CASSFDGTAPYEQYF
v_call: TRBV28; d_call: TRBD2; clone_size: .; j_call: TRBJ2-1; cdr3_nt: TGTGCCAGCAGTTATAGAACTAGCGGGAGTATTAATGAGCAGTTCTTC; cdr3_aa: CASSYRTSGSINEQFF